This T cell receptor (beta chain) was identified during a study of cytomegalovirus exposure and HLA in healthy donors. PCR involved 60 Vbeta and 13 Jbeta primers. TCRdb keeps only in-frame clones here, not all; method: immunoSEQ multiplex PCR. Of more than 150,000 clones in the sample, 80% to 90% were seen once. The sequence was collected from a man between 18 and 29 years old in good health and CMV-seropositive. Material: PBMCs.

For the CDR3, the DNA is TGTGCCAGCAGCTCAATTAGGGGGGGGCAGCAGGAGACCCAGTACTTC. Translating it yields CASSSIRGGQQETQYF. The chain joins TRBV5-6 to TRBJ2-5; weak D call: TRBD2 (7 bases). CDR1 SGHDT and CDR2 YYEEEE come from the germline V gene. The V and J ends lost 3 bases and 5 bases respectively, with 20 bases between them. CDR3 length equals 16 residues.